Shown below are 14 T cell receptor beta chains from a single sample sequenced in a study of regulatory T cells in long-lasting Graves disease. Regarding time point: persistent/refractory GD, antithyroid drugs over 5 years with positive TRAb. The authors made the TCR library using RNA they extracted from PBMCs. For TCR beta, libraries came from iRepertoire HTBI primers and Arm-PCR of CDR3 regions. TCRdb used MiXCR to reprocess the multiplex PCR reads, holding one entry per CDR3 protein. This sample carries roughly 300,000 distinct CDR3 sequences, around 20% of them seen once, and the ten largest clones take more than 55%. The sequencing used peripheral blood mononuclear cells (PBMCs), collected when the disease was refractory, from a patient treated with antithyroid drugs. The receptors stem from a female donor with Graves disease.

Concerning this clonotype itself: A much larger clone is a single base away; this may be a read error. This sequence joins TRBV3-1 and TRBJ2-7; 7 positions agree with TRBD1. Germline CDR1 reads LGHDT; CDR2 reads YNNKEL (reference sequence). The CDR3 sequence is 15 residues long. CDR3 bases: TGTGCCGGCAGCCAGCACGGACAGGCCTCCTACGAGCAGTACTTC. Encoded protein: CAGSQHGQASYEQYF.

The J gene is TRBJ2-1, the V gene TRBV6-5, with a tentative D call TRBD1 (5 bases). Germline V lookup: CDR1 MNHEY, CDR2 SVGAGI. V was pared by 2 bases and J by 10 bases, with 18 bases between. There are 15 residues in the CDR3. The CDR3 sequence: CASSYERGLSYEQFF. The CDR3, as DNA: TGTGCCAGCAGTTACGAAAGGGGCCTCTCCTACGAGCAGTTCTTC.

The genes are TRBV7-9 and TRBJ2-7; 9 bases match TRBD2. The germline V gene has CDR1 SEHNR and CDR2 FQNEAQ (reference sequence). The CDR3 runs to 16 residues. With V trimmed by 4 bases and J by 0 bases, 7 bases remained unmatched. The CDR3 loop reads CASSSSVREGSYEQYF. The CDR3 region has the DNA TGTGCCAGCAGCTCCTCCGTGCGGGAGGGCTCCTACGAGCAGTACTTC.

The chain has TRBV29-1 and TRBJ1-3; 7 bases are a match to TRBD1. V lost 6 bases and J lost 3; bases outside the gene matches: 5. The CDR3 length is 13 residues. Germline V lookup: CDR1 SQVTM, CDR2 ANQGSEA. The CDR3 DNA reads TGCAGCGTCACCGGGACAGTTGGAAACACCATATATTTT. It translates to CSVTGTVGNTIYF. The full variable domain, with the rest looked up from reference TRBV29-1 and TRBJ1-3, is SAVISQKPSRDICQRGTSLTIQCQVDSQVTMMFWYRQQPGQSLTLIATANQGSEATYESGFVIDKFPISRPNLTFSTLTVSNMSPEDSSIYLCSVTGTVGNTIYFGEGSWLTVV.

This clonotype was counted at least ten times. The chain joins TRBV6-1 to TRBJ1-1; weak D call: TRBD1 (6 bases). The CDR3 length is 11 residues. From germline, CDR1 is MNHNS and CDR2 SASEGT. V was cut by 4 bases and J by 7 bases, with 7 bases left in between. The DNA for the CDR3 is TGTGCCAGCAGTGTAGGGGGTGAAGCTTTCTTT. Its protein is CASSVGGEAFF.

This clonotype was counted ten times or more. The V call is TRBV24-1, the J call TRBJ2-2; D is perhaps TRBD1 (5 bases). Germline V gives CDR1 KGHDR, CDR2 SFDVKD. This CDR3 has 14 residues. Between the trimmed V and J ends, which lost 4 bases and 5 bases, there was a span of 10 bases. CDR3 coding DNA: TGTGCCACCAGTGACCCCAGGGTGACCGGGGAGCTGTTTTTT. Its translation is CATSDPRVTGELFF.

This clonotype was counted many times. The CDR3 DNA sequence: TGTGCCAGCAGTGGGACACTAGCGGGAGGGGAGACCCAGTACTTC. Residues: CASSGTLAGGETQYF. The V call is TRBV28, the J call TRBJ2-5; 13 nucleotides match TRBD2. There are 15 residues in the CDR3. The J segment lost 5 bases and the V segment lost 5 bases, leaving 5 bases of the junction unmatched. CDR1 is MDHEN and CDR2 is SYDVKM in the germline V gene.

This clonotype has a count of ten or more. V usage is TRBV29-1 and J usage is TRBJ1-3; D might be TRBD1 (6 bases). The germline V gene encodes CDR1 SQVTM and CDR2 ANQGSEA. The CDR3 has 13 amino acids. Trimming pared 3 bases from V and 4 bases from J, leaving 10 bases between. The CDR3 DNA reads TGCAGCGTTGATTCAGGGGCGGGAAACACCATATATTTT. Protein sequence: CSVDSGAGNTIYF.

This chain connects TRBV2 to TRBJ2-7; no reliable D call. This CDR3 region has 15 residues. Between the trimmed V and J ends, which lost 3 bases and 2 bases, there was a span of 14 bases. Germline V gene lookup returns CDR1 SNHLY and CDR2 FYNNEI. The CDR3 DNA follows: TGTGCCAGCAGTGAGTCGCCAGGAACAACCTACGAGCAGTACTTC. Residues: CASSESPGTTYEQYF. Full variable domain (remainder filled in from reference TRBV2 and TRBJ2-7): EPEVTQTPSHQVTQMGQEVILRCVPISNHLYFYWYRQILGQKVEFLVSFYNNEISEKSEIFDDQFSVERPDGSNFTLKIRSTKLEDSAMYFCASSESPGTTYEQYFGPGTRLTVT.

The sample holds one count of this clonotype. The chain is built from TRBV6-2 or TRBV6-3 and TRBJ2-7, with 10 bases identical to TRBD2. The J segment lost 0 bases and the V segment lost 0 bases, leaving 2 bases of the junction unmatched. Germline CDR1 MNHEY, CDR2 SVGEGT. The CDR3 spans 16 residues. The CDR3 nucleotides read TGTGCCAGCAGTTACTCCGGGACTAGCGACTCCTACGAGCAGTACTTC. Protein sequence: CASSYSGTSDSYEQYF.

This clonotype was recorded at least ten times. This chain uses TRBV3-1 with TRBJ1-1; D perhaps matches TRBD1 (5 bases). Trimming took off 4 bases at V and 5 bases at J, with 11 bases between the two ends. The germline V gene encodes CDR1 LGHDT and CDR2 YNNKEL (reference sequence). CDR3 length: 13 amino acids. CDR3 protein: CASSPDRRTEAFF. The DNA for the CDR3 is TGTGCCAGCAGCCCAGACAGAAGAACTGAAGCTTTCTTT.

The genes are TRBV11-2 and TRBJ2-3; 12 bases line up with TRBD2. The CDR3 covers 17 residues. Germline trimming cut 4 bases from V and 4 bases from J; bases unmatched to any gene: 9. Germline lookup yields CDR1 SGHAT and CDR2 FQNNGV. The CDR3 sequence is CASSSRLAGVPPDTQYF. DNA for the CDR3: TGTGCCAGCAGCTCGAGACTAGCGGGAGTTCCCCCAGATACGCAGTATTTT.

The chain uses TRBV2 and TRBJ1-5, with D perhaps matching TRBD1 (6 bases). The CDR3 loop spans 12 amino acids. From germline, CDR1 is SNHLY and CDR2 FYNNEI. The CDR3, as DNA: TGTAGCACAGGGACGGGGAATCAGCCCCAGCATTTT. Protein sequence: CSTGTGNQPQHF.

The chain employs TRBV18 and TRBJ1-1; TRBD1 might be the D (5 bases). The CDR3 extends over 15 amino acids. Germline V CDR1 and CDR2: KGHSH, LQKENI. V was cut by 3 bases and J by 5 bases, with 16 bases left in between. The DNA of the CDR3 is TGTGCCAGCTCACCCCCGACAGTCGGGAGTACTGAAGCTTTCTTT. Its protein is CASSPPTVGSTEAFF. Filled out from reference TRBV18 and TRBJ1-1, the complete variable domain reads NAGVMQNPRHLVRRRGQEARLRCSPMKGHSHVYWYRQLPEEGLKFMVYLQKENIIDESGMPKERFSAEFPKEGPSILRIQQVVRGDSAAYFCASSPPTVGSTEAFFGQGTRLTVV.